This entry is about one T cell receptor (beta chain). As yet, its antigen is unknown. Before thyroid surgery, none of the patients had received any treatment. Trimming took 4 bases from V and 0 from J, leaving 17 bases between them. This CDR3 is 17 amino acids long. Germline CDR1 and CDR2: SGHAT and FQDESV (reference sequence). Authors' methods: CDR3 differences across clinicopathological groups were used to build a distant-metastasis classifier for papillary thyroid cancer. MiXCR was used by TCRdb to re-call the PCR reads. The authors' filters were not applied to this entry. The repertoire has approximately 16,000 clones, roughly a quarter of them found once; the top ten carry around 9.9%. The sample belongs to a study of metastatic and nonmetastatic thyroid tumors. Turning to the study itself: Repertoires from malignant and benign thyroid patients were compared across blood and tumor or nodule tissue.

Study-level findings and limits: Significantly greater TCR beta diversity was reportedly found in malignant thyroid tumors than in benign nodules (in blood and tumor).

This receptor was identified in a male donor with papillary thyroid cancer or a benign thyroid nodule (not recorded which). Some clones in this sample may be carry-over from other donors' samples. The chain uses TRBV11-1 and TRBJ2-3, with unresolved D. Material: blood. The CDR3 sequence is CASSSPPGRPSTDTQYF. The CDR3 DNA reads as TGTGCCAGCAGCTCGCCCCCCGGGCGGCCTAGCACAGATACGCAGTATTTT.